This paragraph covers one T cell receptor (beta chain) sequence. No antigen is known for it. The data were produced by immunoSEQ multiplex PCR, yet TCRdb's version contains in-frame clones alone and is incomplete. The sample has about 140,000 clones, around 93% seen once. The CDR3 loop spans 11 amino acids. V lost 7 bases, J lost 6 bases, and 9 bases lay in between. Germline CDR1 and CDR2: MDHEN and SYDVKM. These data belong to a study of T cell responses to AZD1222 COVID-19 vaccine. The study's findings and limits: Just a handful of AZD1222 recipients were seropositive at baseline. Two AZD1222 administrations were followed by greater Spike-specific TCR breadth and depth. The donor cohort was predominantly white British with a female majority, and clonal diversity may have been underestimated.

This TCR was sampled from an adult in good health. The sequenced sample was peripheral blood, obtained on day 0 of AZD1222 vaccination. The chain combines TRBV28 with TRBJ1-1; D not resolved. The CDR3 DNA follows: TGTGCCAGCAACTCTTTTTCTGAAGCTTTCTTT. It translates to CASNSFSEAFF.